This T cell receptor beta chain was observed in a study of blood T cells in healthy people across ages. General study points: Significant beta diversity loss was already apparent by age approximately 37, declining roughly linearly.

The table lists this clonotype with a few counts. Its target is not known. For the second PCR, which ran for about 6 to 11 cycles, a sample-barcoded 5' primer and a J-beta primer mix were used. TCRdb passed the 5' RACE reads through MiXCR, listing each CDR3 protein once. The repertoire holds 800,000 or so distinct CDR3 sequences, with approximately 25% as singletons. CDR1 is SGDLS and CDR2 is YYNGEE in the germline V gene. The germline V and J ends were trimmed by 4 bases and 0 bases, with 15 bases remaining between them. This CDR3 region has 16 residues. These data were likewise used in another study, on T cells of mothers and their children.

The chain uses TRBV9 and TRBJ2-3, with unresolved D. Sequenced input: blood. The source of this sequence is a boy between 10 and 17 years old in good health. The CDR3 loop is CASSKRSSPSTDTQYF. Here the CDR3 DNA reads TGTGCCAGCAGCAAGAGGAGTAGCCCGAGCACAGATACGCAGTATTTT.